Shown below are 28 T cell receptor beta chains from a single sample sequenced in a study of blood T cell repertoires in COVID-19 (dated by TCRdb to the early 2020s). The method was the immunoSEQ multiplex PCR assay. Drawn from immuneACCESS, this table holds only the in-frame rearrangements with V and J called that TCRdb kept. Clones are partly lost; checked studies trace under half to an unresolved V gene and leave the rest unexplained. For this sample the table gives fewer than 90,000 clones, of which almost 85% were detected only once. The top ten clonotypes cover over 35% of the sample. What was sequenced was peripheral blood. The receptors were gathered from a man aged 65 to 79 with acute or convalescent COVID-19.

The chain uses TRBV6-1 and TRBJ2-1; TRBD1 matches at 7 bases. Unmatched junction bases numbered 2, after V lost 6 bases and J lost 3 bases. The CDR3 extends over 13 amino acids. Germline loops: CDR1 MNHNS, CDR2 SASEGT. CDR3 protein: CASSRDSYNEQFF. The CDR3 coding sequence is TGTGCCAGCAGCCGGGACAGCTACAATGAGCAGTTCTTC.

The rearrangement links TRBV14 to TRBJ2-1; 7 nucleotides line up with TRBD1. The CDR3 has 14 amino acids. J was trimmed by 14 bases and V by 1 base; bases with no gene match: 11. Germline assignment: CDR1 SGHDN and CDR2 FVKESK. CDR3: CASSQVGRGQGEFF. The CDR3 nucleotides read TGTGCCAGCAGCCAAGTGGGTCGAGGTCAGGGGGAGTTCTTC. The whole variable domain, filled in from reference TRBV14 and TRBJ2-1, reads EAGVTQFPSHSVIEKGQTVTLRCDPISGHDNLYWYRRVMGKEIKFLLHFVKESKQDESGMPNNRFLAERTGGTYSTLKVQPAELEDSGVYFCASSQVGRGQGEFFGPGTRLTVL.

This rearrangement joins TRBV2 to TRBJ1-2; D uncertain. The germline V and J ends were trimmed by 6 bases and 8 bases, with 25 bases remaining between them. CDR3 length equals 16 residues. Germline values: CDR1 SNHLY, CDR2 FYNNEI. For the CDR3, the DNA is TGTGCCAGCAGCGAAAGCGGGGTTAGTCGGAGGGAAGGCTACACCTTC. It encodes CASSESGVSRREGYTF.

About this clone: The sample holds other DNA sequences that translate to the same CDR3. The genes are TRBV5-4 and TRBJ2-5; D gene ambiguous. V was pared by 0 bases and J by 5 bases, with 5 bases between. From germline, CDR1 is SGHNT and CDR2 YYREEE (reference sequence). This CDR3 is 12 amino acids long. CDR3 in DNA: TGTGCCAGCAGCTTGGACGGGGAGACCCAGTACTTC. This encodes CASSLDGETQYF.

V usage is TRBV7-3 and J usage is TRBJ2-1; TRBD2 might be the D (6 bases). V was pared by 5 bases and J by 7 bases, with 18 bases between. The CDR3 has 15 residues. In germline, CDR1 is SGHTA, CDR2 FQGTGA. CDR3 protein: CASSQGSGRSNEQFF. DNA of the CDR3: TGTGCCAGCAGCCAAGGGAGCGGGCGCAGTAATGAGCAGTTCTTC. The entire variable domain, with the rest obtained from reference TRBV7-3 and TRBJ2-1, is as follows: GAGVSQTPSNKVTEKGKYVELRCDPISGHTALYWYRQSLGQGPEFLIYFQGTGAADDSGLPNDRFFAVRPEGSVSTLKIQRTERGDSAVYLCASSQGSGRSNEQFFGPGTRLTVL.

A single count supports this clone. The rearrangement uses TRBV28 and TRBJ1-1; D is uncertain. This CDR3 is built from 14 residues. Trimming stripped 7 bases from V and 1 base from J, with 13 bases between. The germline CDR1 and CDR2 sequences are MDHEN and SYDVKM. The CDR3, as DNA: TGTGCCAGCAATAATCTGAACAGGAACACTGAAGCTTTCTTT. Its protein product is CASNNLNRNTEAFF.

On this clone: The germline gene is not matched at one end of the junction; a read error may be the cause. The CDR3 region is CASSEASSLVF. CDR3 DNA sequence: TGTGCCAGCAGTGAGGCTAGCAGCCTAGTCTTC. The rearrangement links TRBV2 to TRBJ2-1, with a possible D match to TRBD2 (5 bases). Germline CDR1 reads SNHLY; CDR2 reads FYNNEI. The CDR3 has 11 amino acids.

CDR3 nucleotides: TGTGCCAGCTCACCGACCGGCGGGGACACTGAAGCTTTCTTT. Protein product: CASSPTGGDTEAFF. The rearrangement uses TRBV18 and TRBJ1-1; D unclear. V was cut by 3 bases and J by 3 bases, with 11 bases left in between. The CDR3 length is 14 residues. CDR1 and CDR2 from the germline V gene are KGHSH and LQKENI.

This sequence joins TRBV7-2 and TRBJ2-1; unclear D gene. V lost 6 bases to trimming and J lost 4 bases, with 10 bases between them. This CDR3 contains 13 residues. The germline CDR1 and CDR2 sequences are SGHTA and FQGNSA. DNA for the CDR3: TGTGCCAGCAGGTCCTCGGGTTACAATGAGCAGTTCTTC. It is translated as CASRSSGYNEQFF.

The rearrangement uses TRBV12-3 or TRBV12-4 and TRBJ2-7; D gene unclear. Trimming took 8 bases from V and 0 from J, leaving 11 bases between them. The CDR3 is 13 residues long. CDR3 sequence: CASPAVGSYEQYF. CDR3 DNA: TGTGCCAGCCCCGCGGTGGGCTCCTACGAGCAGTACTTC.

The V call is TRBV5-4, the J call TRBJ1-2; D uncertain. Deletions cut 0 bases from V and 7 bases from J, with 13 bases between. Germline V gene sequence: CDR1 SGHNT, CDR2 YYREEE (reference sequence). This CDR3 is built from 14 residues. CDR3 nucleotides: TGTGCCAGCAGCTTGGACAGTCTCGAGGGTGGCTACACCTTC. This gives the protein CASSLDSLEGGYTF.

The chain uses TRBV18 and TRBJ2-3; no definite D call. The V end was cut by 4 bases, the J end by 4 bases, with 6 bases between. Germline-derived CDR1 and CDR2 are KGHSH and LQKENI. This CDR3 region has 12 residues. The CDR3 spells CASSLEPDTQYF. The CDR3 coding sequence is TGTGCCAGCTCACTTGAGCCAGATACGCAGTATTTT.

The rearrangement links TRBV18 to TRBJ2-1, with TRBD2 matching over 7 bases. The CDR3 covers 15 residues. Germline V lookup: CDR1 KGHSH, CDR2 LQKENI. With 3 bases clipped from V and 5 bases from J, the junction kept 7 bases outside the gene matches. The CDR3: CASSPTRELNNEQFF. The CDR3 DNA follows: TGTGCCAGCTCACCGACGCGGGAGCTGAACAATGAGCAGTTCTTC.

V is TRBV6-2 or TRBV6-3 and J is TRBJ1-3; no clear D gene. The CDR3 is made up of 15 amino acids. V was shortened by 2 bases and J by 0 bases, with 8 bases between the two germline ends. Germline CDR1 MNHEY, CDR2 SVGEGT. CDR3 DNA sequence: TGTGCCAGCAGTTACGCGGGGAACTCTGGAAACACCATATATTTT. The encoded protein is CASSYAGNSGNTIYF.

V usage is TRBV24-1 and J usage is TRBJ2-3, with 10 bases that match TRBD1. V shed 4 bases and J 4 bases; nucleotides not matched to a gene: 7. CDR3 length: 16 residues. CDR1 and CDR2 from the germline V gene are KGHDR and SFDVKD. DNA of the CDR3: TGTGCCACCAGTGACTTCCGGGACAGGGGTTCAGATACGCAGTATTTT. It yields the protein CATSDFRDRGSDTQYF.

CDR3 sequence reads: CASSLAPRREKLFF. The CDR3 nucleotides read TGTGCCAGCAGCTTAGCCCCGAGGAGAGAAAAACTGTTTTTT. This chain joins TRBV7-8 and TRBJ1-4; D uncertain. Trimming removed 0 bases from V and 8 bases from J, with 10 bases in between. CDR3 size: 14 residues. CDR1 is SGHVS, CDR2 FQNEAQ, per germline. Together with reference TRBV7-8 and TRBJ1-4, the CDR3 gives the full variable domain: GAGVSQSPRYKVAKRGQDVALRCDPISGHVSLFWYQQALGQGPEFLTYFQNEAQLDKSGLPSDRFFAERPEGSVSTLKIQRTQQEDSAVYLCASSLAPRREKLFFGSGTQLSVL.

This clone came up a few times. The gene calls are TRBV12-3 or TRBV12-4 and TRBJ2-2; the D gene is possibly TRBD1 (6 bases). The CDR3 covers 12 residues. V was clipped by 5 bases and J by 7 bases, with 8 bases between them. CDR3 sequence: CASSKGGGELFF. The CDR3 nucleotides read TGTGCCAGCAGTAAAGGGGGCGGGGAGCTGTTTTTT.

The chain has TRBV25-1 and TRBJ2-3; tentative D call: TRBD1 (6 bases). This CDR3 is 15 amino acids long. The germline V gene encodes CDR1 MGHDK and CDR2 SYGVNS. V lost 3 bases to trimming and J lost 2 bases, with 12 bases between them. The CDR3 spells CASSDSGVITDTQYF. The DNA for the CDR3 is TGTGCCAGCAGTGATTCAGGGGTTATCACAGATACGCAGTATTTT. Supplemented by reference TRBV25-1 and TRBJ2-3, the full variable domain reads EADIYQTPRYLVIGTGKKITLECSQTMGHDKMYWYQQDPGMELHLIHYSYGVNSTEKGDLSSESTVSRIRTEHFPLTLESARPSHTSQYLCASSDSGVITDTQYFGPGTRLTVL.

The sample holds one count of this clone. V and J are TRBV27 and TRBJ2-1; 11 bases match TRBD2. J gave up 6 bases and V 1 base, and 8 bases lay outside the gene matches. The germline gives CDR1 MNHEY, CDR2 SMNVEV (reference sequence). The CDR3 runs to 17 residues. CDR3 bases: TGTGCCAGCAGTTTATTAGTGACTAGCGGGACCCCCAATGAGCAGTTCTTC. Protein sequence: CASSLLVTSGTPNEQFF.

The V and J genes are TRBV7-3 and TRBJ2-2; weak D call: TRBD2 (5 bases). This CDR3 has 15 amino acids. Germline CDR1 reads SGHTA; CDR2 reads FQGTGA. Trimming took off 2 bases at V and 7 bases at J, with 14 bases between the two ends. CDR3 sequence reads: CASSLAGAAGGELFF. The CDR3 coding sequence is TGTGCCAGCAGCTTAGCAGGAGCGGCGGGCGGGGAGCTGTTTTTT.

The chain uses TRBV7-9 and TRBJ2-5; D might be TRBD1 (6 bases). V was clipped by 1 base and J by 4 bases, with 13 bases between them. The CDR3 has 15 residues. Germline V gene data show CDR1 as SEHNR and CDR2 as FQNEAQ (reference sequence). CDR3 amino acids: CASSLGQGQGETQYF. The CDR3 nucleotides read TGTGCCAGCAGCTTAGGTCAGGGGCAGGGAGAGACCCAGTACTTC.

The rearrangement uses TRBV7-9 and TRBJ2-1; TRBD2 agrees at 9 bases. The CDR3 loop spans 14 amino acids. With 9 bases clipped from V and 5 bases from J, the junction kept 8 bases outside the gene matches. Germline assignment: CDR1 SEHNR and CDR2 FQNEAQ (reference sequence). DNA of the CDR3: TGTGCCAGGACTGGCGGGGGGGTAGACAATGAGCAGTTCTTC. Translating gives CARTGGGVDNEQFF.

The chain uses TRBV5-1 and TRBJ2-7, with a tentative D call TRBD1 (6 bases). The V end was cut by 0 bases, the J end by 11 bases, with 12 bases between. This CDR3 has 12 residues. The germline CDR1 and CDR2 sequences are SGHRS and YFSETQ. CDR3 sequence (DNA): TGCGCCAGCAGCTTGGCTCCAGGGGCGAAGTACTTC. Protein sequence: CASSLAPGAKYF.

The chain has TRBV4-2 and TRBJ1-1; 7 positions match TRBD1. After removal of 1 base from V and 4 bases from J, the junction contained 0 bases not matched to a gene. Germline CDR1 and CDR2: LGHNA and YNFKEQ. This CDR3 contains 13 residues. As DNA, the CDR3 is TGTGCCAGCAGCCAAGGGACAGGCACTGAAGCTTTCTTT. Translation gives CASSQGTGTEAFF.

J is TRBJ2-1 and V is TRBV29-1; D call uncertain. The CDR3 is 13 residues long. V was trimmed by 3 bases and J by 0 bases, leaving 6 bases between them. The V gene's germline CDR1 is SQVTM and CDR2 ANQGSEA. CDR3 nucleotides: TGCAGCGTTGAGGCAAGCTCCTACAATGAGCAGTTCTTC. This codes for CSVEASSYNEQFF.

The V call is TRBV13, the J call TRBJ2-1; 9 bases match TRBD1. Looked up from germline, CDR1 is PRHDT and CDR2 is FYEKMQ (reference sequence). The CDR3 sequence is 19 residues long. V shed 7 bases and J 0 bases; nucleotides not matched to a gene: 16. The DNA of the CDR3 is TGTGCCAGCATCCCGATTCGACAGGGGGACCCAGGCTCCTACAATGAGCAGTTCTTC. This encodes CASIPIRQGDPGSYNEQFF.

The chain employs TRBV2 and TRBJ1-5; D possibly corresponds to TRBD1 (5 bases). The CDR3 is 13 amino acids. The germline V and J ends were trimmed by 6 bases and 5 bases, with 11 bases remaining between them. CDR1 and CDR2 (germline): SNHLY, FYNNEI. The CDR3 sequence is CASRTELDQPQHF. The CDR3, as DNA: TGTGCCAGCAGGACAGAGCTCGATCAGCCCCAGCATTTT.

With respect to this clone: At one end, the junction sequence differs from germline, possibly due to a read error. The chain couples TRBV11-3 to TRBJ2-7; 9 bases are shared with TRBD2. This CDR3 comprises 14 residues. Germline CDR1 is SGHNT and CDR2 is YENEEA. The CDR3 bases are TGTGCCAGCAGCTTGACTAGCGGAAGCTACAAGCAGTACTTC. It specifies CASSLTSGSYKQYF.